A single sample gave rise to the 29 T cell receptor beta chains below, sequenced in a study of blood T cell repertoires in COVID-19. Sequencing used immunoSEQ multiplex PCR; TCRdb keeps in-frame clones, though not all of them. Of roughly 40,000 clones in the sample, 80% to 90% were seen once. The sequenced material came from peripheral blood. The receptors stem from a man aged 25 to 40 with active or convalescent COVID-19.

This clone was picked up one time. The chain joins TRBV5-6 to TRBJ1-6, with no clear D. The V gene lost 0 bases and the J gene lost 8 bases, with 9 bases spanning the gap. Germline V CDR1 and CDR2: SGHDT, YYEEEE. The CDR3 loop spans 14 amino acids. CDR3 in amino acids: CASSLVMGDSPLHF. The DNA for the CDR3 is TGTGCCAGCAGCTTGGTTATGGGAGATTCACCCCTCCACTTT.

The V and J genes are TRBV3-1 (or the pseudogene TRBV3-2) and TRBJ1-3; no reliable D call. Germline CDR1 reads LGHDT; CDR2 reads YNNKEL (reference sequence). The CDR3 sequence is 14 residues long. Trimming left V 4 bases short and J 0 bases short, with 7 bases between. The CDR3: CASSLGASGNTIYF. The CDR3 DNA reads TGTGCCAGCAGCCTCGGAGCCTCTGGAAACACCATATATTTT.

The CDR3 spells CASMGGQGYNEQFF. The DNA for the CDR3 is TGTGCCAGCATGGGGGGACAGGGCTACAATGAGCAGTTCTTC. The gene calls are TRBV6-5 and TRBJ2-1, with 9 bases identical to TRBD1. J lost 3 bases, V lost 7 bases, and 4 bases had no gene match. Looked up from germline, CDR1 is MNHEY and CDR2 is SVGAGI. The CDR3 has 14 residues.

This clone has just one count. CDR3 in amino acids: CASSFPGFDYNEQFF. DNA of the CDR3: TGTGCCAGCAGCTTTCCGGGATTCGACTACAATGAGCAGTTCTTC. The V call is TRBV5-5, the J call TRBJ2-1; possible D gene TRBD2, 5 bases. Germline V gives CDR1 SGHKS, CDR2 YYEKEE (reference sequence). The CDR3 is 15 amino acids. The V and J ends lost 2 bases and 3 bases respectively, with 12 bases between them.

Concerning this clone: This may be a read error: a much more frequent sequence differs by one nucleotide. The chain combines TRBV27 with TRBJ1-1; 10 nucleotides line up with TRBD1. J lost 1 base, V lost 7 bases, and 9 bases had no gene match. The CDR3 is 16 amino acids. Germline CDR1 MNHEY, CDR2 SMNVEV (reference sequence). This chain's CDR3 is CASNPGTGVGNTEAFF. The DNA for the CDR3 is TGTGCCAGCAATCCCGGGACAGGGGTTGGGAACACTGAAGCTTTCTTT.

This clone was counted a few times. The gene calls are TRBV5-1 and TRBJ1-2; the match to TRBD1 covers 7 bases. Trimming took 4 bases from V and 0 from J; bases not matched to a gene: 12. The germline V gene has CDR1 SGHRS and CDR2 YFSETQ. The CDR3 loop spans 17 amino acids. CDR3 loop: CASSRDRDPTTNYGYTF. The CDR3 coding sequence is TGCGCCAGCAGCCGAGACAGGGATCCCACCACTAACTATGGCTACACCTTC.

The chain recombines TRBV6-5 with TRBJ1-4; 9 nucleotides line up with TRBD1. The CDR3 runs to 15 residues. Germline V gene sequence: CDR1 MNHEY, CDR2 SVGAGI. The V and J ends lost 6 bases and 2 bases, in that order; junction bases with no gene match: 4. CDR3 bases: TGTGCCAGCAGACTAACAGGGGGCACTAATGAAAAACTGTTTTTT. Translation: CASRLTGGTNEKLFF.

The V gene is TRBV24-1, the J gene TRBJ1-4; 9 positions agree with TRBD1. The CDR3 has 18 amino acids. Per the germline V gene, CDR1 is KGHDR and CDR2 is SFDVKD. V was pared by 4 bases and J by 1 base, with 9 bases of the junction left unmatched. CDR3 nucleotides: TGTGCCACCAGTGACCCGACAGGGGGAGGTGGAACTAATGAAAAACTGTTTTTT. Its translation: CATSDPTGGGGTNEKLFF.

This chain uses TRBV14 with TRBJ2-1, with TRBD2 matching 10 bases. CDR1 is SGHDN and CDR2 is FVKESK in the germline V gene. Trimming cost V 1 base and J 6 bases; bases outside gene matches: 9. There are 17 residues in the CDR3. CDR3 residues: CASSQVGWLAGVNEQFF. CDR3 in DNA: TGTGCCAGCAGCCAAGTTGGCTGGCTAGCGGGAGTCAATGAGCAGTTCTTC. The variable domain in full, completed from reference TRBV14 and TRBJ2-1, reads EAGVTQFPSHSVIEKGQTVTLRCDPISGHDNLYWYRRVMGKEIKFLLHFVKESKQDESGMPNNRFLAERTGGTYSTLKVQPAELEDSGVYFCASSQVGWLAGVNEQFFGPGTRLTVL.

The chain uses TRBV4-1 and TRBJ2-3; TRBD2 matches 10 bases. The germline V gene has CDR1 MGHRA and CDR2 YSYEKL. Unmatched junction bases numbered 6, after V lost 4 bases and J lost 5 bases. The CDR3 has 15 residues. The CDR3 DNA is TGCGCCAGCAGCCCCGGGACTAGCGTGTTAGATACGCAGTATTTT. Protein sequence: CASSPGTSVLDTQYF.

The chain recombines TRBV6-6 with TRBJ1-2; D may be TRBD1 (5 bases). The CDR3 is made up of 13 amino acids. V was clipped by 0 bases and J by 4 bases, with 6 bases between them. Germline V gene sequence: CDR1 MNHNY, CDR2 SVGAGI (reference sequence). CDR3 in amino acids: CASSYSGGYGYTF. In DNA, the CDR3 is TGTGCCAGCAGTTACTCGGGGGGCTATGGCTACACCTTC.

The gene calls are TRBV24-1 and TRBJ2-1; maybe TRBD2 (6 bases). The CDR3 spans 16 residues. The germline CDR1 and CDR2 sequences are KGHDR and SFDVKD. This chain's CDR3 is CAPTGGSGEANNEQFF. CDR3 nucleotide sequence: TGTGCACCAACCGGTGGCTCTGGGGAGGCAAACAATGAGCAGTTCTTC.

The V call is TRBV4-2, the J call TRBJ2-5; a weak D match, TRBD2 (5 bases). Germline-derived CDR1 and CDR2 are LGHNA and YNFKEQ. V lost 0 bases, J lost 1 base, and 9 bases lay in between. The CDR3 runs 15 residues. The CDR3 protein is CASSQDSSRQETQYF. In DNA, the CDR3 is TGTGCCAGCAGCCAAGATTCTAGCCGCCAAGAGACCCAGTACTTC.

The sample holds a few counts of this clone. The rearrangement joins TRBV7-9 to TRBJ2-7, with 8 bases fitting TRBD1. The V segment lost 2 bases and the J segment 5 bases; nucleotides outside the gene matches: 2. The CDR3 consists of 13 residues. Germline V gene sequence: CDR1 SEHNR, CDR2 FQNEAQ (reference sequence). Here the CDR3 reads CASSLSTGDEQYF. The DNA of the CDR3 is TGTGCCAGCAGCTTATCGACAGGGGACGAGCAGTACTTC.

The chain uses TRBV2 and TRBJ2-1; tentatively, D is TRBD1 (6 bases). Germline V CDR1 and CDR2: SNHLY, FYNNEI. The CDR3 is made up of 12 amino acids. Deletions cut 5 bases from V and 7 bases from J, with 9 bases between. For the CDR3, the DNA is TGTGCCAGCAGTTCACAGGGTAATGAGCAGTTCTTC. Translated: CASSSQGNEQFF.

This clone was detected a few times. This rearrangement joins TRBV19 to TRBJ1-4; 9 bases are a match to TRBD1. From germline, CDR1 is LNHDA and CDR2 SQIVND (reference sequence). The trim removed 5 bases at V and 10 bases at J, leaving 5 bases unmatched. This CDR3 spans 13 amino acids. DNA of the CDR3: TGTGCCAGTAGTGGTACAGGGGGCGGAAAACTGTTTTTT. Its protein is CASSGTGGGKLFF.

The chain combines TRBV2 with TRBJ1-2, with D hard to call. The CDR3 is 13 amino acids. The germline V and J ends were trimmed by 5 bases and 8 bases, with 15 bases remaining between them. The germline V gene encodes CDR1 SNHLY and CDR2 FYNNEI. The CDR3 bases are TGTGCCAGCAGTTGGGGAGGCTGGGAAGGCTACACCTTC. As protein: CASSWGGWEGYTF.

V is TRBV5-1 and J is TRBJ2-7; 12 positions agree with TRBD2. The CDR3 extends over 15 amino acids. Losses at the gene ends were 4 bases for V and 3 bases for J; bases not matched to a gene: 5. The V gene's germline CDR1 is SGHRS and CDR2 YFSETQ. CDR3 in amino acids: CASSAGLAGNYEQYF. DNA for the CDR3: TGCGCCAGCAGCGCGGGACTAGCGGGTAACTACGAGCAGTACTTC.

The chain recombines TRBV19 with TRBJ2-4; D might be TRBD1 (6 bases). There are 16 residues in the CDR3. Germline lookup yields CDR1 LNHDA and CDR2 SQIVND (reference sequence). Trimming left V 1 base short and J 1 base short, with 11 bases between. The CDR3 sequence is CASSIAGDSAKNIQYF. The CDR3 nucleotides are TGTGCCAGTAGTATAGCAGGGGATTCGGCCAAAAACATTCAGTACTTC.

This clone was seen once. The gene calls are TRBV7-9 and TRBJ2-3; 10 bases map to TRBD1. Germline CDR1 and CDR2: SEHNR and FQNEAQ (reference sequence). The CDR3 length is 15 residues. With V trimmed by 5 bases and J by 3 bases, 5 bases remained unmatched. The CDR3 here is CASSLGQGLTDTQYF. CDR3 DNA: TGTGCCAGCAGCCTGGGACAGGGGTTGACAGATACGCAGTATTTT.

This chain joins TRBV2 and TRBJ2-3, with 11 bases fitting TRBD1. The CDR3 has 15 amino acids. The germline gives CDR1 SNHLY, CDR2 FYNNEI. J lost 5 bases, V lost 7 bases, and 8 bases had no gene match. The CDR3 coding sequence is TGTGCCAGCAAGTCTAGGACAGGGGGCGTAGATACGCAGTATTTT. Protein product: CASKSRTGGVDTQYF. The entire variable domain, with the rest obtained from reference TRBV2 and TRBJ2-3, is as follows: EPEVTQTPSHQVTQMGQEVILRCVPISNHLYFYWYRQILGQKVEFLVSFYNNEISEKSEIFDDQFSVERPDGSNFTLKIRSTKLEDSAMYFCASKSRTGGVDTQYFGPGTRLTVL.

The chain recombines TRBV6-6 with TRBJ1-2; 7 bases align to TRBD1. Looked up from germline, CDR1 is MNHNY and CDR2 is SVGAGI (reference sequence). This CDR3 is built from 15 residues. Unmatched junction bases numbered 8, after V lost 6 bases and J lost 1 base. The CDR3 protein is CASSPRDSFNYGYTF. CDR3 bases: TGTGCCAGCAGCCCTCGGGACAGCTTTAACTATGGCTACACCTTC.

This sequence joins TRBV7-2 and TRBJ1-2; TRBD1 aligns across 8 bases. V lost 5 bases to trimming and J lost 6 bases; unmatched junction nucleotides: 11. This CDR3 contains 15 residues. Per germline, CDR1 SGHTA and CDR2 FQGNSA. CDR3 nucleotides: TGTGCCAGCAGCCCAAGACAGGGGTGGCCGGATGGCTACACCTTC. Translation gives CASSPRQGWPDGYTF.

The chain has TRBV6-4 and TRBJ2-1; 8 nucleotides align to TRBD1. This CDR3 is 15 amino acids long. From germline, CDR1 is MRHNA and CDR2 SNTAGT. V was pared by 5 bases and J by 2 bases, with 5 bases of the junction left unmatched. The CDR3 here is CASSPGQGPYNEQFF. CDR3 nucleotide sequence: TGTGCCAGCAGTCCCGGACAGGGCCCCTACAATGAGCAGTTCTTC.

The chain carries TRBV4-1 and TRBJ2-3; a weak D match, TRBD1 (6 bases). This CDR3 region has 17 residues. The ends were cut back, 2 bases at V and 1 base at J, with 16 bases in the middle. Germline V gives CDR1 MGHRA, CDR2 YSYEKL. CDR3 sequence reads: CASSQRGTGFGTDTQYF. The CDR3, as DNA: TGCGCCAGCAGCCAACGAGGAACAGGGTTTGGCACAGATACGCAGTATTTT.

This chain uses TRBV7-9 with TRBJ2-2; no clear D. The CDR3 sequence is 14 residues long. Germline V gene sequence: CDR1 SEHNR, CDR2 FQNEAQ (reference sequence). Trimming cost V 2 bases and J 4 bases, with 8 bases left between them. CDR3 nucleotide sequence: TGTGCCAGCAGCTTATCCCCCGGCACCGGGGAGCTGTTTTTT. This gives the protein CASSLSPGTGELFF.

The chain joins TRBV3-1 (or the pseudogene TRBV3-2) to TRBJ2-7, with TRBD2 identical over 7 bases. V lost 1 base to trimming and J lost 0 bases; unmatched junction nucleotides: 0. Germline V gives CDR1 LGHDT, CDR2 YNNKEL (reference sequence). There are 14 residues in the CDR3. The CDR3 spells CASSQGTSSYEQYF. The CDR3 nucleotides read TGTGCCAGCAGCCAAGGGACTAGCTCCTACGAGCAGTACTTC.

This clone was picked up one time. The chain carries TRBV5-6 and TRBJ2-4; possible D gene TRBD2, 5 bases. Germline V gene data show CDR1 as SGHDT and CDR2 as YYEEEE. The CDR3 consists of 15 residues. Trimming removed 4 bases from V and 5 bases from J, with 16 bases in between. CDR3 sequence reads: CASSRLSDAQNIQYF. CDR3 DNA: TGTGCCAGCAGCCGACTATCGGACGCCCAAAACATTCAGTACTTC.

The chain joins TRBV9 to TRBJ1-6; 8 bases are a match to TRBD1. CDR1 and CDR2 from the germline V gene are SGDLS and YYNGEE. V lost 0 bases and J lost 7; bases outside the gene matches: 15. The length of the CDR3 is 19 residues. The CDR3 here is CASSVGGLDRQGRNSPLHF. For the CDR3, the DNA is TGTGCCAGCAGCGTAGGGGGTCTTGATCGACAGGGGAGAAATTCACCCCTCCACTTT.